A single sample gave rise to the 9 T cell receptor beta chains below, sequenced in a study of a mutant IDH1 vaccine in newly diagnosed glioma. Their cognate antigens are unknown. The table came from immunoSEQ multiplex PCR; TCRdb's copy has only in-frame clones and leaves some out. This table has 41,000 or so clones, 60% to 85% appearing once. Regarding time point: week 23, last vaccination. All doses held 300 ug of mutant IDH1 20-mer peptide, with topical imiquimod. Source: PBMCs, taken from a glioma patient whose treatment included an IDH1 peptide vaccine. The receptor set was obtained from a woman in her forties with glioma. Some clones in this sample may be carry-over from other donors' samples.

CDR3 residues: CATSGGYEQYF. CDR3 DNA sequence: TGTGCCACCTCAGGGGGCTACGAGCAGTACTTC. The chain uses TRBV19 and TRBJ2-7; TRBD1 aligns across 7 bases. The CDR3 has 11 residues. V shed 10 bases and J 3 bases; nucleotides not matched to a gene: 3. Germline lookup yields CDR1 LNHDA and CDR2 SQIVND (reference sequence). Together with reference TRBV19 and TRBJ2-7, the CDR3 gives the full variable domain: DGGITQSPKYLFRKEGQNVTLSCEQNLNHDAMYWYRQDPGQGLRLIYYSQIVNDFQKGDIAEGYSVSREKKESFPLTVTSAQKNPTAFYLCATSGGYEQYFGPGTRLTVT.

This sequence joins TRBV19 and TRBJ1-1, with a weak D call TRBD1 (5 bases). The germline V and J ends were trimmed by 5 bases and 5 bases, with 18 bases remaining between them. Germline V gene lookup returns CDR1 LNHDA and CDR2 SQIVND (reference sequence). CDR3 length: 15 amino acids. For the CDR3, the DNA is TGTGCCAGTAGTGGTTGGGTAGGGGCAAGAACTGAAGCTTTCTTT. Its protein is CASSGWVGARTEAFF. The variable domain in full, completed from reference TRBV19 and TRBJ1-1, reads DGGITQSPKYLFRKEGQNVTLSCEQNLNHDAMYWYRQDPGQGLRLIYYSQIVNDFQKGDIAEGYSVSREKKESFPLTVTSAQKNPTAFYLCASSGWVGARTEAFFGQGTRLTVV.

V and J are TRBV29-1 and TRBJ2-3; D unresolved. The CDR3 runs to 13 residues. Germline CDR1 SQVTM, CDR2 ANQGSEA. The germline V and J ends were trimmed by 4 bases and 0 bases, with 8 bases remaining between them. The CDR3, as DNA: TGCAGCGTTGCTAGGAGTAGCACAGATACGCAGTATTTT. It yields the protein CSVARSSTDTQYF.

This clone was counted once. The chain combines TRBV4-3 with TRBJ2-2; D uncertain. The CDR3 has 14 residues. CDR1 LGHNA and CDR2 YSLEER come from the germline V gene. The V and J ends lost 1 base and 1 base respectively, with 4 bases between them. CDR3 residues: CASSQVENTGELFF. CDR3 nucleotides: TGCGCCAGCAGCCAAGTAGAGAACACCGGGGAGCTGTTTTTT.

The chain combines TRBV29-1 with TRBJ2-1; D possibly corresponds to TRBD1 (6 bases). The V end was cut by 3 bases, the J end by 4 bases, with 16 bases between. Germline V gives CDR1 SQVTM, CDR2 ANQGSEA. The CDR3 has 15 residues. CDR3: CSVEGTGTKYNEQFF. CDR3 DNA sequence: TGCAGCGTTGAGGGGACCGGGACAAAATACAATGAGCAGTTCTTC.

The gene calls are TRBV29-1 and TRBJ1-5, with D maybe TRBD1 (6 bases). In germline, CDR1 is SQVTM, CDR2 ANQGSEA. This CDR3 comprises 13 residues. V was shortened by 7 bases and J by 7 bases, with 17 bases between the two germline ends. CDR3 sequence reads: CSAGGGRDQPQHF. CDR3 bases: TGCAGCGCCGGAGGGGGGAGGGACCAGCCCCAGCATTTT.

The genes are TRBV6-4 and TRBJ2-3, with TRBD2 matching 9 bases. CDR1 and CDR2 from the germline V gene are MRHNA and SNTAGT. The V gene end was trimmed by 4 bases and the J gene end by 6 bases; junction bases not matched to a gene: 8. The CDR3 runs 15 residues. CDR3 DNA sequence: TGTGCCAGCAGTGCGACTAGCGGAATCGTTGATACGCAGTATTTT. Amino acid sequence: CASSATSGIVDTQYF.

The CDR3 region has the DNA TGCAGTGGAGTTGAAGGAAACACCATATATTTT. Its protein is CSGVEGNTIYF. The chain uses TRBV20-1 and TRBJ1-3, with D unresolved. The CDR3 spans 11 residues. Germline V gives CDR1 DFQATT, CDR2 SNEGSKA (reference sequence). Trimming pared 7 bases from V and 4 bases from J, leaving 8 bases between.

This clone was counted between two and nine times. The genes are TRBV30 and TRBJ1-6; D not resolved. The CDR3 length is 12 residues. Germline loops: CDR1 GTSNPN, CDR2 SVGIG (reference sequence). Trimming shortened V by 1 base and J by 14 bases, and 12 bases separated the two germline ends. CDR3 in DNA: TGTGCCTGGAGTGGATTGGGGATAGCCCTCCACTTT. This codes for CAWSGLGIALHF. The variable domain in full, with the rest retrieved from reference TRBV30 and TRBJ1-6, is SQTIHQWPATLVQPVGSPLSLECTVEGTSNPNLYWYRQAAGRGLQLLFYSVGIGQISSEVPQNLSASRPQDRQFILSSKKLLLSDSGFYLCAWSGLGIALHFGNGTRLTVT.